A single sample is the source of the 16 T cell receptor beta chains below, sequenced in a study of long-term antiretroviral therapy in people with HIV. The assay used was immunoSEQ (version v3.0), run at survey level. The data were produced by immunoSEQ multiplex PCR, yet TCRdb's version contains in-frame clones alone and is incomplete. The sample contains about 35,000 clones, 60% to 75% of which appear only once. The sequences come from unsorted PBMCs, collected 3 years after starting antiretroviral therapy. The receptors shown here come from a man aged 50 to 59 with HIV.

The rearrangement links TRBV11-1 to TRBJ1-4; possibly TRBD1 for D (5 bases). Germline CDR1 and CDR2: SGHAT and FQDESV (reference sequence). V gave up 5 bases and J gave up 8 bases, with 18 bases separating them. CDR3 length: 15 residues. The CDR3 nucleotides read TGTGCCAGCAGCCCCAGCCAGGGCGGGGGAGAAAAACTGTTTTTT. The encoded protein is CASSPSQGGGEKLFF.

The chain uses TRBV4-1 and TRBJ2-7, with 10 positions matching TRBD1. The V segment lost 3 bases and the J segment 1 base; nucleotides outside the gene matches: 3. The length of the CDR3 is 15 residues. CDR1 and CDR2 from the germline V gene are MGHRA and YSYEKL. The chain's CDR3 is CASSQGQGPSYEQYF. In nucleotides, the CDR3 is TGCGCCAGCAGCCAGGGACAGGGGCCGTCCTACGAGCAGTACTTC.

In this sample, this clone turned up a few times. The chain joins TRBV28 to TRBJ1-1, with D maybe TRBD1 (6 bases). Per germline, CDR1 MDHEN and CDR2 SYDVKM. The CDR3 is 12 amino acids. The V gene lost 6 bases and the J gene lost 11 bases, with 16 bases spanning the gap. CDR3 protein: CASSQQGREAFF. The CDR3 DNA follows: TGTGCCAGCAGCCAACAGGGAAGGGAGGCTTTCTTT.

V usage is TRBV28 and J usage is TRBJ2-1; 13 bases agree with TRBD2. V lost 3 bases to trimming and J lost 8 bases; unmatched junction nucleotides: 7. The CDR3 totals 16 residues. Germline values: CDR1 MDHEN, CDR2 SYDVKM. CDR3 sequence: CASSLAGTSGTHEQFF. For the CDR3, the DNA is TGTGCCAGCAGTTTGGCCGGGACTAGCGGGACGCATGAGCAGTTCTTC.

This clone was observed once. The chain uses TRBV25-1 and TRBJ2-7; D not certain. Germline V gene lookup returns CDR1 MGHDK and CDR2 SYGVNS. This CDR3 contains 14 residues. The V end lost 3 bases, the J end lost 4 bases, and 13 bases lay between the germline ends. CDR3 amino acids: CASSDRTRPYEQYF. In nucleotides, the CDR3 is TGTGCCAGCAGTGACCGGACCCGACCTTACGAGCAGTACTTC.

The chain has TRBV5-1 and TRBJ2-1; D is unresolved. From germline, CDR1 is SGHRS and CDR2 YFSETQ. The CDR3 contains 17 residues. The V end lost 0 bases, the J end lost 1 base, and 14 bases lay between the germline ends. The CDR3 is CASSLAKESRSYNEQFF. The CDR3 bases are TGCGCCAGCAGCTTGGCAAAAGAATCGAGATCCTACAATGAGCAGTTCTTC. Supplemented by reference TRBV5-1 and TRBJ2-1, the full variable domain reads KAGVTQTPRYLIKTRGQQVTLSCSPISGHRSVSWYQQTPGQGLQFLFEYFSETQRNKGNFPGRFSGRQFSNSRSEMNVSTLELGDSALYLCASSLAKESRSYNEQFFGPGTRLTVL.

The gene calls are TRBV7-3 and TRBJ1-4; 10 bases agree with TRBD1. J lost 8 bases, V lost 4 bases, and 1 base had no gene match. The CDR3 consists of 13 residues. From germline, CDR1 is SGHTA and CDR2 FQGTGA. CDR3: CASSWDRGEKLFF. The CDR3 DNA sequence: TGTGCCAGCAGCTGGGACAGGGGCGAAAAACTGTTTTTT.

DNA for the CDR3: TGTGCCAGCAGCTTACCTAAAGGGACTAGCGGGAGGGCTGGAAACAATGAGCAGTTCTTC. Translation gives CASSLPKGTSGRAGNNEQFF. The rearrangement joins TRBV7-8 to TRBJ2-1, with TRBD2 matching 16 bases. Losses at the gene ends were 2 bases for V and 5 bases for J; bases not matched to a gene: 12. There are 20 residues in the CDR3. Germline V gives CDR1 SGHVS, CDR2 FQNEAQ.

The J gene is TRBJ1-2, the V gene TRBV29-1; the match to TRBD1 covers 8 bases. Germline V CDR1 and CDR2: SQVTM, ANQGSEA. With 6 bases clipped from V and 7 bases from J, the junction kept 4 bases outside the gene matches. The CDR3 contains 11 residues. CDR3 amino acids: CSVETGAGYTF. The CDR3 DNA follows: TGCAGCGTCGAGACAGGGGCTGGCTACACCTTC.

This clone was seen more than once but under ten times. This rearrangement joins TRBV11-2 to TRBJ2-1; 8 bases align to TRBD2. The CDR3 totals 18 residues. CDR1 and CDR2 from the germline V gene are SGHAT and FQNNGV. V dropped 5 bases and J dropped 4; count of bases not matched to a gene: 16. Here the CDR3 reads CASSQSGQRGLVYNEQFF. CDR3 bases: TGTGCCAGCAGCCAAAGCGGCCAGCGGGGGCTCGTTTACAATGAGCAGTTCTTC.

The chain recombines TRBV18 with TRBJ2-7; D not certain. This CDR3 comprises 12 residues. Trimming stripped 3 bases from V and 2 bases from J, with 5 bases between. CDR1 is KGHSH, CDR2 LQKENI, per germline. The CDR3 is CASSPETYEQYF. The DNA for the CDR3 is TGTGCCAGCTCACCGGAGACCTACGAGCAGTACTTC.

This chain uses TRBV4-3 with TRBJ2-7; the D gene is possibly TRBD1 (6 bases). The CDR3 totals 16 residues. The germline gives CDR1 LGHNA, CDR2 YSLEER. Trimming cost V 1 base and J 3 bases, with 16 bases left between them. The CDR3 coding sequence is TGCGCCAGCAGCCAAGTTTTCGTCAGGGGTGGCTACGAGCAGTACTTC. It codes for CASSQVFVRGGYEQYF.

This chain links TRBV20-1 with TRBJ2-7; no clear D gene. Trimming took off 6 bases at V and 2 bases at J, with 8 bases between the two ends. Germline V CDR1 and CDR2: DFQATT, SNEGSKA (reference sequence). The CDR3 covers 11 residues. The CDR3 DNA sequence: TGCAGTGCACTACCCGCCTACGAGCAGTACTTC. This translates into CSALPAYEQYF.

CDR3 sequence: CATKLAYKSYEQYF. The CDR3 nucleotides read TGTGCCACAAAACTAGCGTACAAATCCTACGAGCAGTACTTC. The J gene is TRBJ2-7, the V gene TRBV15; 7 bases are shared with TRBD2. Unmatched junction bases numbered 9, after V lost 9 bases and J lost 1 base. This CDR3 spans 14 amino acids. Germline V gene data show CDR1 as LNHNV and CDR2 as YYDKDF (reference sequence).

This chain joins TRBV5-1 and TRBJ2-1; 12 positions match TRBD1. The CDR3 contains 15 residues. Germline lookup yields CDR1 SGHRS and CDR2 YFSETQ. V lost 4 bases and J lost 7; bases outside the gene matches: 6. As DNA, the CDR3 is TGCGCCAGCAGCCTCGGGACAGGGGGCCGGAATGAGCAGTTCTTC. Residues: CASSLGTGGRNEQFF.

This sequence joins TRBV6-5 and TRBJ2-7; D ambiguous. This CDR3 comprises 11 residues. V lost 0 bases, J lost 8 bases, and 5 bases lay in between. Germline V gene sequence: CDR1 MNHEY, CDR2 SVGAGI. The CDR3: CASSYSFKQYF. CDR3 sequence (DNA): TGTGCCAGCAGTTACTCGTTTAAGCAGTACTTC.